This T cell receptor beta chain came from a study of CD8 T cells in Susac syndrome. Study results and caveats: The study conceded that relatively few individuals underwent its TCR sequencing and HLA analysis.

Random hexamers served to reverse transcribe roughly 0.45 to 1 ug RNA. Via MiXCR, TCRdb re-called the immunoSEQ multiplex PCR reads, giving one row per CDR3 protein. The profile shows over 100,000 distinct CDR3 sequences, 92% of them singletons. CDR1 and CDR2 from the germline V gene are LNHDA and SQIVND (reference sequence). This CDR3 has 14 residues. Trimming shortened V by 5 bases and J by 2 bases, and 12 bases separated the two germline ends. To note about this clonotype: Its matching antigen is unknown.

CD8+ and CD4+ T cells circulating in blood were sequenced for TCR beta. V and J are TRBV19 and TRBJ1-1; perhaps TRBD1 as D (6 bases). The sample was CD8+ T cells from PBMCs. The receptor was derived from a human donor in good health. Here the CDR3 DNA reads TGTGCCAGTAGTCCTGGGGGGCTAAACACTGAAGCTTTCTTT. Translated, it gives CASSPGGLNTEAFF.